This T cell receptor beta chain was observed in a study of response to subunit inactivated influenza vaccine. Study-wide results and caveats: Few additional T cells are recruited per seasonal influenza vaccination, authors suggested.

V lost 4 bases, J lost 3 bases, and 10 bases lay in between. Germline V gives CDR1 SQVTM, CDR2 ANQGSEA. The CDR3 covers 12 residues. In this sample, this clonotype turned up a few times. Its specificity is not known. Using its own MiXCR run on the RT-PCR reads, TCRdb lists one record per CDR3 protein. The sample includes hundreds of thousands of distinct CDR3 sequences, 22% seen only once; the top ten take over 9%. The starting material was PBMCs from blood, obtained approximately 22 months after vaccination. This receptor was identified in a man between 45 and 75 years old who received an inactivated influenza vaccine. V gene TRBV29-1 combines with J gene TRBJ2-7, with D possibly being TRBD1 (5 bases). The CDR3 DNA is TGCAGCGTTGGACAGTCTGGCTACGAGCAGTACTTC. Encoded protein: CSVGQSGYEQYF.